This TCR beta chain was documented in a study of blood T cell repertoires in COVID-19. The wider study: The study drew acute and convalescent COVID-19 samples from the United States, Italy and Spain. Nucleic acid was either cDNA or gDNA, and it came from T cells, B-cell-depleted T cells, or PBMCs.

Per the original methods: Scientists estimated how many nucleated cells there were by amplifying reference gene primers. Sequenced by immunoSEQ multiplex PCR; TCRdb stores in-frame clones only, minus some. V and J calls and clone size are given by that table; D and trimming were obtained from the DNA. The repertoire consists of tens of thousands of clones, with about 90% occurring once and the leading ten covering 2.5% to 3.5%. The V gene's germline CDR1 is LGHNA and CDR2 YNFKEQ. V lost 1 base, J lost 4 bases, and 10 bases stayed unmatched. The CDR3 has 18 residues. Sequences were obtained from peripheral blood. The TCR sequence derives from a human donor in a cohort sampled during active COVID-19. The V and J genes are TRBV4-2 and TRBJ2-7; 13 bases agree with TRBD2. The CDR3 here is CASSQALGLAGPQYEQYF. Here the CDR3 DNA reads TGTGCCAGCAGCCAAGCGCTGGGACTAGCGGGGCCCCAGTACGAGCAGTACTTC.